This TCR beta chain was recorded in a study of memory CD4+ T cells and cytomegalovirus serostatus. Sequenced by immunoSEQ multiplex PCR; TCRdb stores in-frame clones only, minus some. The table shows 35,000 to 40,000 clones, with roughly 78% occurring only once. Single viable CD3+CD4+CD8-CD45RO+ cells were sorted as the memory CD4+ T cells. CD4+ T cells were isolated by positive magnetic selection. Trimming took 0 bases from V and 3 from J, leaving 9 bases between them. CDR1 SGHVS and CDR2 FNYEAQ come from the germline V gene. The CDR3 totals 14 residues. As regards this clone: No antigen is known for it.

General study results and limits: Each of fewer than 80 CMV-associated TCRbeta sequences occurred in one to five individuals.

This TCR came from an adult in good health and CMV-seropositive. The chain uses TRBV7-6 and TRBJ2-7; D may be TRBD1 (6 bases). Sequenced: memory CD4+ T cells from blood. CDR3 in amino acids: CASSLAGHLYEQYF. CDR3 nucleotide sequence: TGTGCCAGCAGCTTAGCGGGACACCTCTACGAGCAGTACTTC.